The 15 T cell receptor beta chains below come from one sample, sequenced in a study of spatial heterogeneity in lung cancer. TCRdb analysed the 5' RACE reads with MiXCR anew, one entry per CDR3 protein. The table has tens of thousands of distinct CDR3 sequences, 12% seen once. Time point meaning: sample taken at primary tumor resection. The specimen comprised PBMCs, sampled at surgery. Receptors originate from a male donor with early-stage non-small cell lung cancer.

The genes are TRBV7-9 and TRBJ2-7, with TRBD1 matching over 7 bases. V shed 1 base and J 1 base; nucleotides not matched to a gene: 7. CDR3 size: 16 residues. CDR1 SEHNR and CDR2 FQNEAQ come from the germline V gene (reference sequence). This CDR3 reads CASSLEHRGLSYEQYF. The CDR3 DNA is TGTGCCAGCAGCTTAGAGCACAGGGGCCTATCCTACGAGCAGTACTTC.

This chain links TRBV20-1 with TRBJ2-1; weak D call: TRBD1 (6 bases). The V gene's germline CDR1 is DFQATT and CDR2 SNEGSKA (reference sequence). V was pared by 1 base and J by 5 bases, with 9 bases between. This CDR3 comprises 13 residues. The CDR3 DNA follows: TGCAGTGCTAGAGGTGGGGGCAACAATGAGCAGTTCTTC. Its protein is CSARGGGNNEQFF.

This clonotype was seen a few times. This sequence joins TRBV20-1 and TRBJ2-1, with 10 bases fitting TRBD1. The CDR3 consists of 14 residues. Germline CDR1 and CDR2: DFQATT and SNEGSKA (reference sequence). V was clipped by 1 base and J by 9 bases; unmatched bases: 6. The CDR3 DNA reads TGCAGTGCTAGAGTGGACAGGGGGACCGCTGAGCAGTTCTTC. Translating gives CSARVDRGTAEQFF.

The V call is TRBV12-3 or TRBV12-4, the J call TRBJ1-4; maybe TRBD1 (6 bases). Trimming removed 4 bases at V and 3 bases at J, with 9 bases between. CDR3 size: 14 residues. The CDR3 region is CASSSGASNEKLFF. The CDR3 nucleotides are TGTGCCAGCAGTTCAGGGGCCTCTAATGAAAAACTGTTTTTT.

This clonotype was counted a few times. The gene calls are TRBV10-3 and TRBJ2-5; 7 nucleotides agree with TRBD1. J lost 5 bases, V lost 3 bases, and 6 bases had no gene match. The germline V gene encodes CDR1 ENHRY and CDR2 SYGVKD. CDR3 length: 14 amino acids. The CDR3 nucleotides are TGTGCCATCAGTGAACAGACAGGGACGGAGACCCAGTACTTC. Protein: CAISEQTGTETQYF.

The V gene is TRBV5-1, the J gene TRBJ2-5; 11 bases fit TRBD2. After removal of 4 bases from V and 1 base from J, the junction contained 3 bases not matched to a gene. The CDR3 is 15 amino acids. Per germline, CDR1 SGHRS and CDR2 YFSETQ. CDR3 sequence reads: CASSQLAGAQETQYF. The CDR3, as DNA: TGCGCCAGCAGCCAACTAGCGGGGGCCCAAGAGACCCAGTACTTC.

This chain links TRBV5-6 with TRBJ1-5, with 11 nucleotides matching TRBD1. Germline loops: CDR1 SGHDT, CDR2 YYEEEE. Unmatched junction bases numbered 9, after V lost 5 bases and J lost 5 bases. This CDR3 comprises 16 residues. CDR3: CASSFFRDRGYQPQHF. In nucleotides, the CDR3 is TGTGCCAGCAGTTTCTTCCGGGACAGGGGGTATCAGCCCCAGCATTTT.

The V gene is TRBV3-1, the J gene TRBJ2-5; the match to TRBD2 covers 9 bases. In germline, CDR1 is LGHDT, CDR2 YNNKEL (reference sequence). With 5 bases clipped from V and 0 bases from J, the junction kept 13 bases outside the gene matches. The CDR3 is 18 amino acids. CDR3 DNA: TGTGCCAGCAGCGCATTGGCGGCGGGAGGGGGGTACCAAGAGACCCAGTACTTC. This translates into CASSALAAGGGYQETQYF.

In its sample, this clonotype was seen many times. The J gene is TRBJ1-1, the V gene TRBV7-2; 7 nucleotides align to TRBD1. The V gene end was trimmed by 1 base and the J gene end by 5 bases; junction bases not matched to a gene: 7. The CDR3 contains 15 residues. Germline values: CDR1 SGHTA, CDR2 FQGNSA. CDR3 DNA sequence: TGTGCCAGCAGCTTAGTAACAGGGGAGTGGACTGAAGCTTTCTTT. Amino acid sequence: CASSLVTGEWTEAFF.

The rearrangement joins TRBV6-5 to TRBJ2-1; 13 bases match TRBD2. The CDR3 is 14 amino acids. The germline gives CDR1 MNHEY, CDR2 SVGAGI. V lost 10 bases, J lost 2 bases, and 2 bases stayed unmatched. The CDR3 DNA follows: TGTGCCACACTAGCGGGAGGGACCTACAATGAGCAGTTCTTC. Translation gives CATLAGGTYNEQFF.

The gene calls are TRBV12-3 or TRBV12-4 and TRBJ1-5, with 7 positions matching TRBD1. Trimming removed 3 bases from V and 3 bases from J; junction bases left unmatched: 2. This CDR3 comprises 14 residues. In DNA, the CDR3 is TGTGCCAGCAGTTTGGGGACAGTCAATCAGCCCCAGCATTTT. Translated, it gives CASSLGTVNQPQHF.

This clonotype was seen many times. CDR3 nucleotide sequence: TGTGCCAGCAGTTTATCAGGGAGGGCCTACAATGAGCAGTTCTTC. Residues: CASSLSGRAYNEQFF. J is TRBJ2-1 and V is TRBV28; 7 nucleotides align to TRBD2. CDR1 is MDHEN and CDR2 is SYDVKM in the germline V gene. V trimming: 1 base; J trimming: 2 bases; junction bases outside the gene matches: 2. There are 15 residues in the CDR3.

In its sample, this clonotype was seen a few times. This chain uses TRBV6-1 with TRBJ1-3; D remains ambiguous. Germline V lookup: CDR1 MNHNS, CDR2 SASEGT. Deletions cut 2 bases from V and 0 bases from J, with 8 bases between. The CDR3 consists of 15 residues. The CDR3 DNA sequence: TGTGCCAGCAGTGAAAGTTGGGGCTCTGGAAACACCATATATTTT. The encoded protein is CASSESWGSGNTIYF.

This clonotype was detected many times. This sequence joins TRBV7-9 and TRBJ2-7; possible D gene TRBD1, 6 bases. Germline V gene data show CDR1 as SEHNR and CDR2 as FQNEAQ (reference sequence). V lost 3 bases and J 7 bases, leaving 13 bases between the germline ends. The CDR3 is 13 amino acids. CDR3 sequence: CASSFLGGEEQYF. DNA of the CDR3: TGTGCCAGCAGCTTTCTAGGGGGTGAGGAGCAGTACTTC.

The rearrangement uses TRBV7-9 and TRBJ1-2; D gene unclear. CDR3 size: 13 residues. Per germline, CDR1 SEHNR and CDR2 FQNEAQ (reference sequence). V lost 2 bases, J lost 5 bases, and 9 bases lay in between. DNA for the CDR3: TGTGCCAGCAGCTTATACGGTGAATATGGCTACACCTTC. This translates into CASSLYGEYGYTF.